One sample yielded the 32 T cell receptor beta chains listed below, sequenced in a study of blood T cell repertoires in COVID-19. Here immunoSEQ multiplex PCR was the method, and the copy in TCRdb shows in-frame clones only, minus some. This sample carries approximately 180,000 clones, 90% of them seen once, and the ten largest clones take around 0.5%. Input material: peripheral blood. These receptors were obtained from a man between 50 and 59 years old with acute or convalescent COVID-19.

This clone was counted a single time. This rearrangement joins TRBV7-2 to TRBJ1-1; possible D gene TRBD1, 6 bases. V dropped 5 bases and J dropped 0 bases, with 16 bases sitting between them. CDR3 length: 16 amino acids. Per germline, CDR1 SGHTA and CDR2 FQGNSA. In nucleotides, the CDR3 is TGTGCCAGCAGCCGTGTTGGACAGATCATGAACACTGAAGCTTTCTTT. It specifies CASSRVGQIMNTEAFF.

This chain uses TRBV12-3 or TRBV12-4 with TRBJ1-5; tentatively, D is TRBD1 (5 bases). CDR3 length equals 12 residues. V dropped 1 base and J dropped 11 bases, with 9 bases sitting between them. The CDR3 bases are TGTGCCAGCAGTTTAGTGGGGGGGACCCAGCATTTT. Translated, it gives CASSLVGGTQHF.

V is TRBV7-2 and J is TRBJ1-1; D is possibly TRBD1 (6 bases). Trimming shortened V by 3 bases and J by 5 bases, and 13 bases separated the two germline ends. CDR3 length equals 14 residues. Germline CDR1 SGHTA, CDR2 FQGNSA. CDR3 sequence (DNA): TGTGCCAGCAGCTTTGGCAGGGGTTGGACTGAAGCTTTCTTT. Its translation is CASSFGRGWTEAFF.

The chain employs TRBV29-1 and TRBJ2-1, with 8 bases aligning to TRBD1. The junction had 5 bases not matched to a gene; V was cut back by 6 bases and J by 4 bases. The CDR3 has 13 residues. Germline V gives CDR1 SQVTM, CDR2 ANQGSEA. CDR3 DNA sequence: TGCAGCGTAGCTGGACAGGGTTACAATGAGCAGTTCTTC. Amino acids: CSVAGQGYNEQFF.

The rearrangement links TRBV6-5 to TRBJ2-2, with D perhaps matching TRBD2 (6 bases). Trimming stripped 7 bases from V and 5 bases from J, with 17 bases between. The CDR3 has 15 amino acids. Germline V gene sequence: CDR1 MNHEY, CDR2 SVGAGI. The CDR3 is CASNRGAIKTGELFF. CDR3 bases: TGTGCCAGCAACCGCGGGGCGATTAAGACCGGGGAGCTGTTTTTT.

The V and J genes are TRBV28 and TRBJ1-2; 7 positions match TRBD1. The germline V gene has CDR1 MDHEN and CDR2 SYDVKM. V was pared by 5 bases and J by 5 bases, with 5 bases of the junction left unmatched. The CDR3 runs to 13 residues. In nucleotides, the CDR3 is TGTGCCAGCAGTGACAGGGACCTGTATGGCTACACCTTC. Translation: CASSDRDLYGYTF.

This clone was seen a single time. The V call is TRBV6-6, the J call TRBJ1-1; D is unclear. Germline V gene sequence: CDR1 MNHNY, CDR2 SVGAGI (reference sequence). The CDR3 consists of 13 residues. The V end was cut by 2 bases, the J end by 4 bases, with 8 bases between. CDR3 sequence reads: CASSYPGGTEAFF. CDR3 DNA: TGTGCCAGCAGTTACCCGGGTGGCACTGAAGCTTTCTTT.

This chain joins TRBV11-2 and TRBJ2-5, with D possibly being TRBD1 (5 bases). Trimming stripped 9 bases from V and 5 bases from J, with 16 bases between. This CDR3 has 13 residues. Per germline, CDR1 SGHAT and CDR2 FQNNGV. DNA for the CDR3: TGTGCCAGTACAAGGGGTTCTAGGGAGACCCAGTACTTC. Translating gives CASTRGSRETQYF. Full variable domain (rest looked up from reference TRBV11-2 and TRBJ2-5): EAGVAQSPRYKIIEKRQSVAFWCNPISGHATLYWYQQILGQGPKLLIQFQNNGVVDDSQLPKDRFSAERLKGVDSTLKIQPAKLEDSAVYLCASTRGSRETQYFGPGTRLLVL.

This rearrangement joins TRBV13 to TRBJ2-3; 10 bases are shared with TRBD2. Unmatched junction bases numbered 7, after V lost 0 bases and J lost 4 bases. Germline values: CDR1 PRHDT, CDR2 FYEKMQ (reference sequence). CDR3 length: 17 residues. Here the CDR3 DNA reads TGTGCCAGCAGCTTAGGGCCTAGCGGGAGTGGTGCAGATACGCAGTATTTT. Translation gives CASSLGPSGSGADTQYF.

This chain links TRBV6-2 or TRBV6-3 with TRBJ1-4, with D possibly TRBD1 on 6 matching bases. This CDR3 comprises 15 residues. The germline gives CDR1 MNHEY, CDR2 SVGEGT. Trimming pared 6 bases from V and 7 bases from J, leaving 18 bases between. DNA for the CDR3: TGTGCCAGCAGCGACCTTACAGGGATCAGTGAAAAACTGTTTTTT. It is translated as CASSDLTGISEKLFF.

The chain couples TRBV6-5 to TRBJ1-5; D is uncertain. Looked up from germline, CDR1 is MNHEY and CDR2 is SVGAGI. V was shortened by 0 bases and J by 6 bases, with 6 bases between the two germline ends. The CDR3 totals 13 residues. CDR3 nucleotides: TGTGCCAGCAGTTACTCGAGTGGTCAGCCCCAGCATTTT. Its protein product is CASSYSSGQPQHF.

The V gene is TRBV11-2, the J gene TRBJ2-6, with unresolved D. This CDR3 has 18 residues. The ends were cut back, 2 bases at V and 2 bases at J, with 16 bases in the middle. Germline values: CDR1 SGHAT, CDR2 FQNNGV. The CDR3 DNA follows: TGTGCCAGCAGCTTACGTCCAGTCAGAGGTGCTGGGGCCAACGTCCTGACTTTC. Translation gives CASSLRPVRGAGANVLTF.

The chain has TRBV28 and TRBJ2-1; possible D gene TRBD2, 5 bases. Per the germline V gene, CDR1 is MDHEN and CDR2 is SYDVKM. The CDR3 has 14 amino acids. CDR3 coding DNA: TGTAACGACGGAGGCCATAAAACCTACAATGAGCAGTTCTTC. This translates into CNDGGHKTYNEQFF.

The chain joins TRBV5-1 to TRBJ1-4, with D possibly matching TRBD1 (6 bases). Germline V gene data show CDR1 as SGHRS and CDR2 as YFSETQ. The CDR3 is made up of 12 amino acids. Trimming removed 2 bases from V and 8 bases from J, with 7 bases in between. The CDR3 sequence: CASSFQGEKLFF. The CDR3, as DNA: TGCGCCAGCAGCTTCCAGGGGGAAAAACTGTTTTTT.

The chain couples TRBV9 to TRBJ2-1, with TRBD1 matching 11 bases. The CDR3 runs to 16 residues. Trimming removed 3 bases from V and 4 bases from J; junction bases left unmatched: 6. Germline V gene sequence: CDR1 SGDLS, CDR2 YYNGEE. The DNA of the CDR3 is TGTGCCAGCAGCGGGAGGGGACAGGGGGGTTACAATGAGCAGTTCTTC. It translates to CASSGRGQGGYNEQFF. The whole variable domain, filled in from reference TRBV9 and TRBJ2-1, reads DSGVTQTPKHLITATGQRVTLRCSPRSGDLSVYWYQQSLDQGLQFLIQYYNGEERAKGNILERFSAQQFPDLHSELNLSSLELGDSALYFCASSGRGQGGYNEQFFGPGTRLTVL.

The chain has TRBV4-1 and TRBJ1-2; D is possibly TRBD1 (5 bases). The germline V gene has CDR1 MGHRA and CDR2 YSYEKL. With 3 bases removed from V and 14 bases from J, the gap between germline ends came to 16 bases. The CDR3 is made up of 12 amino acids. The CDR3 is CASSQEGRVSTF. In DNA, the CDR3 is TGCGCCAGCAGCCAGGAGGGGAGGGTATCTACCTTC.

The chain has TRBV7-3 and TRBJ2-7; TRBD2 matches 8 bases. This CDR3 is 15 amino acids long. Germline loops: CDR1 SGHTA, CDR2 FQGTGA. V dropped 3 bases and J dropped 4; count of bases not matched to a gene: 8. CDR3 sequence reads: CASSLTVAGSYEQYF. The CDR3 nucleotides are TGTGCCAGCAGCTTGACCGTAGCGGGGAGTTACGAGCAGTACTTC.

This CDR3 reads CASSLSPGGAWYV. CDR3 bases: TGTGCCAGCAGCTTATCTCCAGGGGGCGCCTGGTACGTC. The genes are TRBV7-2 and TRBJ2-7, with TRBD1 matching over 8 bases. Looked up from germline, CDR1 is SGHTA and CDR2 is FQGNSA. The CDR3 loop spans 13 amino acids. The ends lost 2 bases at V and 12 bases at J; junction bases unmatched: 9.

Here the CDR3 reads CASSPIGRTGEETQYF. In DNA, the CDR3 is TGTGCCAGCTCACCAATCGGGCGGACAGGGGAAGAGACCCAGTACTTC. J is TRBJ2-5 and V is TRBV18; 9 bases agree with TRBD1. Germline values: CDR1 KGHSH, CDR2 LQKENI. Trimming took 2 bases from V and 3 from J; bases not matched to a gene: 7. The CDR3 totals 16 residues.

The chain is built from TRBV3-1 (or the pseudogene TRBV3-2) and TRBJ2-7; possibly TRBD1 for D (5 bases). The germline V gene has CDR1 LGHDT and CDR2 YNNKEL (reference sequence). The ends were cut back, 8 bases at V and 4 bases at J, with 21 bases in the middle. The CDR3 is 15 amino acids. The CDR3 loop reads CASPRGAPFEYEQYV. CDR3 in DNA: TGTGCCAGCCCCCGTGGGGCGCCTTTTGAGTACGAGCAGTACGTC.

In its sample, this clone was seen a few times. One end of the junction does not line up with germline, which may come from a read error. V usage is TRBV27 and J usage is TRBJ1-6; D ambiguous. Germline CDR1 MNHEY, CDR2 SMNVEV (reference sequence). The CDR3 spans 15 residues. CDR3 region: CASSFSGTYNSPLHF. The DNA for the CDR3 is TGTGCCAGCAGTTTCTCCGGTACCTACAATTCACCCCTCCACTTT.

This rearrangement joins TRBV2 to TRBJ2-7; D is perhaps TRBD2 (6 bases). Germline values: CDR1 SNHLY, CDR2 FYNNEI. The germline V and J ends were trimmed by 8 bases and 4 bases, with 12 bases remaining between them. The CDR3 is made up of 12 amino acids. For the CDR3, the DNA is TGTGCCAGCGAATCAGGACTATACGAGCAGTACGTC. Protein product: CASESGLYEQYV.

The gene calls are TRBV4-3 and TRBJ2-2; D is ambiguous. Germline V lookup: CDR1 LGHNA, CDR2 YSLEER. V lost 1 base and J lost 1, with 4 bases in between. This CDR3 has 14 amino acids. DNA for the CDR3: TGCGCCAGCAGCCAAGTAGAGAACACCGGGGAGCTGTTTTTT. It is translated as CASSQVENTGELFF.

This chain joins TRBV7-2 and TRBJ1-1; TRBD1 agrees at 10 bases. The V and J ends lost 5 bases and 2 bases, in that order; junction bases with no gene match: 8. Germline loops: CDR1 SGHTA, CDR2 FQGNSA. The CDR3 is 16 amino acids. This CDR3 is CASSDRDRGFNTEAFF. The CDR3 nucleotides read TGTGCCAGCAGCGACCGGGACAGGGGCTTTAACACTGAAGCTTTCTTT.

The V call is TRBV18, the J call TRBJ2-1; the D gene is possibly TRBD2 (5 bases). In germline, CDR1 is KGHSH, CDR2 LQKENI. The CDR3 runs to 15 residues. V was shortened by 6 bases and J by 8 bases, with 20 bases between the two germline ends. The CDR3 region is CASSAPNAGRDEQFF. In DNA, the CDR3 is TGTGCCAGCTCCGCACCAAACGCCGGGCGGGATGAGCAGTTCTTC.

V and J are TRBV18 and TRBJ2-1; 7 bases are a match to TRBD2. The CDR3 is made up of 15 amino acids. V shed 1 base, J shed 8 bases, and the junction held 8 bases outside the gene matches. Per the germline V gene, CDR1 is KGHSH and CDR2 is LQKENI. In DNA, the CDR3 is TGTGCCAGCTCACCACTGGGCGGGGGAGCTGATGAGCAGTTCTTC. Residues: CASSPLGGGADEQFF.

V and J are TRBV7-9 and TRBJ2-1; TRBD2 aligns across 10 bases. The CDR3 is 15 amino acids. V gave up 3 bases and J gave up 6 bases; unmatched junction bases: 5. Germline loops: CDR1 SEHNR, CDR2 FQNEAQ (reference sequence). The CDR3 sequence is CASSFSGRLSNEQFF. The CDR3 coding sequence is TGTGCCAGCAGCTTTAGCGGGAGGCTTTCCAATGAGCAGTTCTTC. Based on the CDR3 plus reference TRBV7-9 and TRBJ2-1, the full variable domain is DTGVSQNPRHKITKRGQNVTFRCDPISEHNRLYWYRQTLGQGPEFLTYFQNEAQLEKSRLLSDRFSAERPKGSFSTLEIQRTEQGDSAMYLCASSFSGRLSNEQFFGPGTRLTVL.

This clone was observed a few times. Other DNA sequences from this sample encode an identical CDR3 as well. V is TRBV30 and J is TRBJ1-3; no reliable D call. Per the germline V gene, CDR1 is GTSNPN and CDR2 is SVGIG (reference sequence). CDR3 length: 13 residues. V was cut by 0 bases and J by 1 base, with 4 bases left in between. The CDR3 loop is CAWSVSSGNTIYF. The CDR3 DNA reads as TGTGCCTGGAGTGTGTCGTCTGGAAACACCATATATTTT.

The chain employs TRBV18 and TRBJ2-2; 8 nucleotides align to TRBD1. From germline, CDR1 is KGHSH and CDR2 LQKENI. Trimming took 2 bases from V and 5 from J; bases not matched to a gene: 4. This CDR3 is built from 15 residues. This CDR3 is CASSPGTGRTGELFF. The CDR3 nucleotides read TGTGCCAGCTCACCAGGGACAGGCCGGACCGGGGAGCTGTTTTTT.

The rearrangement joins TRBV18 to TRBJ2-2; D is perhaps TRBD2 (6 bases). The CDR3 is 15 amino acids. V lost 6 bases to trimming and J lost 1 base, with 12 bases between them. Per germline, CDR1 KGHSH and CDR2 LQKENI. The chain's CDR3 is CASSMEGWNTGELFF. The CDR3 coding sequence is TGTGCCAGCTCTATGGAGGGGTGGAACACCGGGGAGCTGTTTTTT.

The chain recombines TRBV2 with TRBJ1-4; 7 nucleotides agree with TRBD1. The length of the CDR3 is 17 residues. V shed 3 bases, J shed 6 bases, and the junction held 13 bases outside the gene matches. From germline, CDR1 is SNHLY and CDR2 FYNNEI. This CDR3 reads CASSDIGYQGVDEKLFF. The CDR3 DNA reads TGTGCCAGCAGTGATATAGGGTATCAGGGGGTGGATGAAAAACTGTTTTTT.

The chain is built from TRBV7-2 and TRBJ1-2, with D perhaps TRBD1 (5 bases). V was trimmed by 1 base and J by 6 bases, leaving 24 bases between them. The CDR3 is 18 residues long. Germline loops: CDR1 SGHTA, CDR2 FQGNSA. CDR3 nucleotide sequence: TGTGCCAGCAGCTTAGGGTTCTGGGGGGTTGAGTTGGTCGATGGCTACACCTTC. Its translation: CASSLGFWGVELVDGYTF.